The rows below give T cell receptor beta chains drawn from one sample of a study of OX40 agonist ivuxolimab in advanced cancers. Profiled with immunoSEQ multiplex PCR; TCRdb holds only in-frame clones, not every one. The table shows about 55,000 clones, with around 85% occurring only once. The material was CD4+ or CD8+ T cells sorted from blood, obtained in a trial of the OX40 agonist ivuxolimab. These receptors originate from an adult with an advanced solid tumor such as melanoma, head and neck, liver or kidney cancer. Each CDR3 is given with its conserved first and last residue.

CASLDRASLFF,TRBV2,TRBJ1-1
CASSFRGGTEAFF,TRBV5-4,TRBJ1-1
CASSTPSNPDRLFSYTF,TRBV19,TRBJ1-2
CASSLGELLNQPQHF,TRBV7-3,TRBJ1-5
CASSLLGGVNTEAFF,TRBV6-5,TRBJ1-1
CASSEALGANVLTF,TRBV6-1,TRBJ2-6
CASSQVAGSYNEQFF,TRBV4-1,TRBJ2-1
CASSPTGLYQPQHF,TRBV5-8,TRBJ1-5
CASSLILSREETQYF,TRBV28,TRBJ2-5
CASSPGLFTGELFF,TRBV19,TRBJ2-2
CASSRTGEGETQYF,TRBV6-6,TRBJ2-5
CASSPDRVGTEAFF,TRBV18,TRBJ1-1
CASSLDVLRGGLSYNEQFF,TRBV11-2,TRBJ2-1
CSVGVGGAPYNEQFF,TRBV29-1,TRBJ2-1
CASSYRQGVNEQYF,TRBV6-5,TRBJ2-7
CASSTPHQETQYF,TRBV27,TRBJ2-5
CASSLVRFTNYGYTF,TRBV5-5,TRBJ1-2
CASSLGRKGFPEQYF,TRBV13,TRBJ2-7
CASSPSGFTDTQYF,TRBV7-3,TRBJ2-3
CASSSLGAAKTEAFF,TRBV7-6,TRBJ1-1
CASSQSWGWNTEAFF,TRBV4-2,TRBJ1-1
CASSLAGNTEAFF,TRBV27,TRBJ1-1
CASSENGGGNTEAFF,TRBV6-1,TRBJ1-1
CSAMGQGMNTEAFF,TRBV29-1,TRBJ1-1
CASSAGTQNEKLFF,TRBV9,TRBJ1-4